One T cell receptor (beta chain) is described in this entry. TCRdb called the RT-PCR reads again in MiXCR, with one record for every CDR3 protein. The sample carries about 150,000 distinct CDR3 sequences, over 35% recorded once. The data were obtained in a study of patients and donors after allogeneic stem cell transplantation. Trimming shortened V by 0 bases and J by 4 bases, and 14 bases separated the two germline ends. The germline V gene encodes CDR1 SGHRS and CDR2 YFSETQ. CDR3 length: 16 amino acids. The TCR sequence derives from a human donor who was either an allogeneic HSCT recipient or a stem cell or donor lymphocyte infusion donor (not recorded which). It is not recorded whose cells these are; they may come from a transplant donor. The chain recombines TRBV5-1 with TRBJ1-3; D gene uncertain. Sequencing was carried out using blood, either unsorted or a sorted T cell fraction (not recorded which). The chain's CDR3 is CASSLAGPRWGNTIYF. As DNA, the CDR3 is TGCGCCAGCAGCTTGGCCGGACCGCGTTGGGGAAACACCATATATTTT. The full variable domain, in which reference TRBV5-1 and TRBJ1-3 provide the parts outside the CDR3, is KAGVTQTPRYLIKTRGQQVTLSCSPISGHRSVSWYQQTPGQGLQFLFEYFSETQRNKGNFPGRFSGRQFSNSRSEMNVSTLELGDSALYLCASSLAGPRWGNTIYFGEGSWLTVV.